This T cell receptor (beta chain) stems from a study of PD-1 blockade in classical Hodgkin lymphoma. Germline V gene data show CDR1 as SGDLS and CDR2 as YYNGEE. The CDR3 is 17 amino acids. The V gene lost 0 bases and the J gene lost 5 bases, with 20 bases spanning the gap. The protocol was immunoSEQ multiplex PCR, while the TCRdb copy is restricted to in-frame clones and leaves out a portion. This sample yields 25,000 to 35,000 clones, of which about 86% are seen a single time; under 1% belongs to the top ten. Concerning this clone itself: The antigen is not known.

General observations from the study: Patients starting nivolumab under 1 year after ASCT were excluded. Reports described newly diagnosed patients as having lower baseline TCR diversity than healthy donors. There remain no defined causes for the repertoire differences, which possibly reflect disease activity or prior therapy. Patients who responded completely had about the same baseline diversity as newly diagnosed patients.

As to time point: cycle 4 day 1 (C4D1), after around six weeks of nivolumab. Brentuximab vedotin exposure varied, and every patient relapsed after autologous stem cell transplantation. It was by magnetic negative selection that CD4+ T cells were purified from thawed PBMCs. The sequence was collected from a human donor with classical Hodgkin lymphoma. The chain combines TRBV9 with TRBJ1-1; possible D gene TRBD1, 5 bases. This sample comprised CD4+ T cells from blood, obtained before the fourth cycle of nivolumab. The CDR3 region has the DNA TGTGCCAGCAGCGTAGGTCCCCGGGGCGCGGGGGTTACTGAAGCTTTCTTT. It is translated as CASSVGPRGAGVTEAFF.